This TCR beta chain was sequenced during a study of Ad26.COV2.S vaccination and SARS-CoV-2 variants. In the study overall: Dosing was one shot or two shots 56 days apart.

As regards this clone: The antigen remains undetermined.

Overall study findings and caveats: Breadth of non-spike TCRs did not differ between vaccinees and placebo recipients.

The sample's treatment: over 15 received Ad26.COV2.S at low or high dose, single or two shots; roughly five received placebo; per-sample allocation not given. Sampling occurred on day 63 after the first vaccine or placebo injection. Recruitment in Boston yielded a donor of adult age, 18-55 years. The V and J ends lost 5 bases and 0 bases respectively, with 21 bases between them. The CDR3 has 18 residues. Germline V gene data show CDR1 as MNHEY and CDR2 as SMNVEV (reference sequence). Assay: immunoSEQ multiplex PCR; the TCRdb copy retains only in-frame clones and omits some. The table shows some 340,000 clones, with around 83% occurring only once.

This specimen was peripheral blood, taken in a trial of Ad26.COV2.S vaccine versus placebo. This chain joins TRBV27 and TRBJ2-3; a weak D match, TRBD1 (7 bases). The clonotype was recovered from a person aged 18 to 65 who received the Ad26.COV2.S COVID-19 vaccine or a placebo. The DNA for the CDR3 is TGTGCCAGCAGTCGACAGGGTAGGGGACTTACTAGCACAGATACGCAGTATTTT. Its protein product is CASSRQGRGLTSTDTQYF.